These T cell receptor beta chains were read from a single sample in a study of cytomegalovirus exposure and HLA in healthy donors. TCRdb's table, derived via immunoSEQ multiplex PCR, lists solely in-frame clones and lacks some. Among 100,000 to 150,000 clones, 79% were seen once, and the ten largest hold more than 1.5%. Material: PBMCs. The receptor source for this set is a man between 18 and 29 years old in good health and CMV-seronegative. The CDR3 runs from the conserved cysteine through the conserved F or W. Fields, in order: V gene, CDR3 protein.

TRBV6-5 CASSYSRRGLNNEQFF
TRBV7-2 CASRPDRRTCCYTEAFF
TRBV11-2 CASRWGTSGSYNEQFF
TRBV27 CASSLSPTRGRALQSYEQYF
TRBV4-1 CASSLQRGLLTSGNTIYF
TRBV28 CASSSSDRGLSFEAFF
TRBV6-5 CASSYLAGVRTDTQYF
TRBV19 CASGAWVPPRTGELFF
TRBV28 CASSLGGTAYEQYF
TRBV2 CASSGVPESSGNTIYF
TRBV18 CASSPRGQHSNQPQHF
TRBV7-8 CASSYDILSNQPQHF
TRBV6-5 CASSWLAGRRDGEQFF
TRBV30 CAWSVGQGNEQYF
TRBV7-9 CASSLGTWDRGPYEQYF
TRBV30 CAWSTGGGRNSPLHF
TRBV10-1 CASSAGGVGEQFF